This paragraph covers one T cell receptor (beta chain) sequence. This record belongs to a study of identical twins. The V gene end was trimmed by 6 bases and the J gene end by 10 bases; junction bases not matched to a gene: 9. Germline V gene data show CDR1 as SGHNT and CDR2 as YYREEE (reference sequence). The length of the CDR3 is 12 residues. Via MiXCR, TCRdb re-called the 5' RACE reads, giving one row per CDR3 protein. This table holds about 920,000 distinct CDR3 sequences, roughly an eighth found once. The same data also went into a second study, on yellow fever vaccine responses in identical twins.

The source of this sequence is a young woman in good health. Material: PBMCs. This chain joins TRBV5-4 and TRBJ1-1, with 7 bases that match TRBD1. CDR3 DNA sequence: TGTGCCAGCATATCGGGTCAGGGGGGAGCTTTCTTT. It specifies CASISGQGGAFF.